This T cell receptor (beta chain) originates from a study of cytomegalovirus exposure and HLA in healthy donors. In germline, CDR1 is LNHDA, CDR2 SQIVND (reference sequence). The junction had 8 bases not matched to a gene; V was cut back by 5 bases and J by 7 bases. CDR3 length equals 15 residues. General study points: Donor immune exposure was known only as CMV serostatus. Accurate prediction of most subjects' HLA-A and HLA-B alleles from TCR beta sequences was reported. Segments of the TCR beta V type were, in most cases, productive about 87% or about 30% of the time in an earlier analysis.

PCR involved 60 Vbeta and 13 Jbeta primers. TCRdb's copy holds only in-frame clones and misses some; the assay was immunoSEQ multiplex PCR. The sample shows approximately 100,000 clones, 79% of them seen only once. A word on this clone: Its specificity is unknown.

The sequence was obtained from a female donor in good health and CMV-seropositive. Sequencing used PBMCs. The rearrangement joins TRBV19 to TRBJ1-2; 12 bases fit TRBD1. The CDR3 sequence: CASSRAGTGGFGYTF. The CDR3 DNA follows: TGTGCCAGTAGTCGTGCCGGGACAGGGGGCTTTGGCTACACCTTC.